A single T cell receptor (beta chain) is shown here with its context. The antigen is not known. TCRdb independently ran MiXCR on the 5' RACE reads; one entry per CDR3 protein. This sample has fewer than 500,000 distinct CDR3 sequences, with 20% to 25% found just once. This sample stems from a study of CD8 T cells in ankylosing spondylitis. Findings of the study overall: Within ankylosing spondylitis blood, a TCR beta motif made up of seven or eight highly homologous variants appeared to be characteristic.

This TCR was recovered from a male donor with ankylosing spondylitis. Source material: blood, either unsorted or a sorted T cell fraction (not recorded which).

In nucleotides, the CDR3 is TGTGCCAGCAGCTTAGGTCAGGGGCTAACCTACGAGCAGTACTTC. Its protein is CASSLGQGLTYEQYF. The chain is built from TRBV7-2 and TRBJ2-7; D might be TRBD1 (6 bases). This CDR3 comprises 15 residues. Deletions cut 1 base from V and 2 bases from J, with 12 bases between. CDR1 and CDR2 from the germline V gene are SGHTA and FQGNSA. Full variable domain (remainder filled in from reference TRBV7-2 and TRBJ2-7): GAGVSQSPSNKVTEKGKDVELRCDPISGHTALYWYRQSLGQGLEFLIYFQGNSAPDKSGLPSDRFSAERTGGSVSTLTIQRTQQEDSAVYLCASSLGQGLTYEQYFGPGTRLTVT.